This T cell receptor (beta chain) was recorded in a study of patients and donors after allogeneic stem cell transplantation. The V gene end was trimmed by 6 bases and the J gene end by 4 bases; junction bases not matched to a gene: 8. This CDR3 has 14 amino acids. CDR1 and CDR2 (germline): MNHEY, SVGEGT. TCRdb redid the calling of the RT-PCR reads with MiXCR, one entry per CDR3 protein. The table shows some 230,000 distinct CDR3 sequences, with 11% to 15% occurring only once. The sequence derives from a human donor who was either an allogeneic HSCT recipient or a stem cell or donor lymphocyte infusion donor (not recorded which). It is not recorded whose cells these are; they may come from a transplant donor. The sample was blood, either unsorted or a sorted T cell fraction (not recorded which). The chain links TRBV6-2 or TRBV6-3 to TRBJ1-1; TRBD1 matches 7 bases. The CDR3 nucleotides are TGTGCCAGCAGGAAAACAGGGGTGGGCACTGAAGCTTTCTTT. As protein: CASRKTGVGTEAFF.